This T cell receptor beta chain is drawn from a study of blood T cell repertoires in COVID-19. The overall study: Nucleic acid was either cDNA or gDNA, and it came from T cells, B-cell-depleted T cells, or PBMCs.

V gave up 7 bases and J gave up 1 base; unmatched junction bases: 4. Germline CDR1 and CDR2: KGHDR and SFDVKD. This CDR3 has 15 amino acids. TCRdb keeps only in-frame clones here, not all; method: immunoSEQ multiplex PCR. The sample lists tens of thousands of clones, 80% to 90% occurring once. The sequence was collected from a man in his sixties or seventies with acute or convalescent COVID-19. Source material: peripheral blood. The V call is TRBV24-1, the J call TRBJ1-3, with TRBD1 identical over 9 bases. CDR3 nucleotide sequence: TGTGCCACCAGGGACAGGGGATGTTCTGGAAACACCATATATTTT. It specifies CATRDRGCSGNTIYF.